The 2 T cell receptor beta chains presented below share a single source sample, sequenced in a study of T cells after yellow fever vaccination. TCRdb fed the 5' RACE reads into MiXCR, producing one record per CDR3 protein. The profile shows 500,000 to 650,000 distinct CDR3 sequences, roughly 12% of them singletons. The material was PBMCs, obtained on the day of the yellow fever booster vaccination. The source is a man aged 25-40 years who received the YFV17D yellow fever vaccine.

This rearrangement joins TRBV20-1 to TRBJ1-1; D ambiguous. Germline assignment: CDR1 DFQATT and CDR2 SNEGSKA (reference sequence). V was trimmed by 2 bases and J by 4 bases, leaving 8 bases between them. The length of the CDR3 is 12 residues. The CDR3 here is CSARPGSTEAFF. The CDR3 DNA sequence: TGCAGTGCTAGACCGGGGTCCACTGAAGCTTTCTTT.

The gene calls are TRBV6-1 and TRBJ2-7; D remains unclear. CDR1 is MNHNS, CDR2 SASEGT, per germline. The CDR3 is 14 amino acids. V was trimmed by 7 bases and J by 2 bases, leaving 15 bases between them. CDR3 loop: CASTSGLVTYEQYF. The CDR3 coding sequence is TGTGCCAGCACCTCCGGGTTGGTCACCTACGAGCAGTACTTC.